The 15 T cell receptor beta chains below were found in one sample sequenced in a study of cytomegalovirus exposure and HLA in healthy donors. Primers for the PCR totalled 60 Vbeta and 13 Jbeta. Libraries were prepared by immunoSEQ multiplex PCR; TCRdb keeps only in-frame clonotypes and omits some of them. The sample totals about 160,000 clones; its top ten clones hold approximately 2.3%. Sample: PBMCs. The receptors originated from a young man in good health and CMV-seronegative.

The rearrangement joins TRBV2 to TRBJ2-5; 13 bases map to TRBD2. The J call is uncertain, as TRBJ2-7 better fits the DNA end. Germline V gene sequence: CDR1 SNHLY, CDR2 FYNNEI. The length of the CDR3 is 15 residues. The CDR3 nucleotides read TGTGCCAGCAGTGAGGGGACTAGCGGGACCTACGAGCAGTACTTC. As protein: CASSEGTSGTYEQYF.

V usage is TRBV28 and J usage is TRBJ2-7; 9 nucleotides line up with TRBD2. Germline V gene data show CDR1 as MDHEN and CDR2 as SYDVKM. V lost 10 bases to trimming and J lost 1 base; unmatched junction nucleotides: 11. CDR3 size: 15 residues. The DNA of the CDR3 is TGTGCCACATACACCCGGCTAGCGGGGTCCTACGAGCAGTACTTC. Protein: CATYTRLAGSYEQYF.

The rearrangement links TRBV25-1 to TRBJ2-3; TRBD2 matches 8 bases. Germline V lookup: CDR1 MGHDK, CDR2 SYGVNS. This CDR3 has 15 amino acids. With 4 bases clipped from V and 2 bases from J, the junction kept 5 bases outside the gene matches. For the CDR3, the DNA is TGTGCCAGCAGTGCGGGAGGGACGTCCACAGATACGCAGTATTTT. This codes for CASSAGGTSTDTQYF.

This sequence joins TRBV18 and TRBJ2-7; 9 bases align to TRBD1. The ends lost 3 bases at V and 7 bases at J; junction bases unmatched: 1. Germline CDR1 is KGHSH and CDR2 is LQKENI. The CDR3 length is 12 residues. This CDR3 is CASSPDRGEQYF. The CDR3 nucleotides are TGTGCCAGCTCACCGGACAGGGGTGAGCAGTACTTC. The full variable domain, its missing parts supplied by reference TRBV18 and TRBJ2-7, is NAGVMQNPRHLVRRRGQEARLRCSPMKGHSHVYWYRQLPEEGLKFMVYLQKENIIDESGMPKERFSAEFPKEGPSILRIQQVVRGDSAAYFCASSPDRGEQYFGPGTRLTVT.

This chain joins TRBV10-3 and TRBJ2-1; TRBD2 aligns across 15 bases. Unmatched junction bases numbered 6, after V lost 9 bases and J lost 9 bases. This CDR3 spans 14 amino acids. Germline-derived CDR1 and CDR2 are ENHRY and SYGVKD. The CDR3 is CAIRGTSGRTEQFF. The CDR3, as DNA: TGTGCCATTCGCGGGACTAGCGGGAGGACTGAGCAGTTCTTC.

The chain joins TRBV10-2 to TRBJ1-4; 8 bases line up with TRBD1. The J segment lost 7 bases and the V segment lost 2 bases, leaving 3 bases of the junction unmatched. Germline V CDR1 and CDR2: WSHSY, SAAADI. The CDR3 has 14 amino acids. The CDR3 sequence: CASSEPGGGEKLFF. The CDR3 DNA sequence: TGCGCCAGCAGTGAGCCAGGGGGCGGTGAAAAACTGTTTTTT.

This chain links TRBV5-6 with TRBJ2-1; tentative D call: TRBD2 (6 bases). CDR3 length: 18 residues. CDR1 and CDR2 (germline): SGHDT, YYEEEE. V lost 4 bases and J lost 0, with 20 bases in between. The CDR3 is CASSPVPLAHDSYNEQFF. CDR3 DNA sequence: TGTGCCAGCAGCCCGGTCCCCCTAGCGCACGACTCCTACAATGAGCAGTTCTTC.

This chain connects TRBV19 to TRBJ2-3; D remains unclear. The CDR3 has 14 residues. The germline CDR1 and CDR2 sequences are LNHDA and SQIVND (reference sequence). Trimming stripped 6 bases from V and 5 bases from J, with 15 bases between. The CDR3 region is CASSLQRRVDTQYF. The CDR3 DNA sequence: TGTGCCAGTAGCCTTCAGAGGCGAGTAGATACGCAGTATTTT.

This chain joins TRBV30 and TRBJ1-6; D is unclear. Germline V CDR1 and CDR2: GTSNPN, SVGIG (reference sequence). V was pared by 0 bases and J by 13 bases, with 25 bases between. This CDR3 comprises 17 residues. CDR3 in DNA: TGTGCCTGGAGTGTAAGATACACAGTGAAGACTTCGGGGCCCCTCCACTTT. It is translated as CAWSVRYTVKTSGPLHF.

V is TRBV28 and J is TRBJ1-4; D may be TRBD1 (5 bases). Per the germline V gene, CDR1 is MDHEN and CDR2 is SYDVKM. V dropped 5 bases and J dropped 8 bases, with 15 bases sitting between them. The CDR3 has 14 amino acids. The CDR3 loop reads CASSGGGTGEKLFF. CDR3 DNA sequence: TGTGCCAGCAGTGGGGGGGGGACTGGCGAAAAACTGTTTTTT.

The gene calls are TRBV10-2 and TRBJ2-7, with 10 bases matching TRBD2. Germline V gene lookup returns CDR1 WSHSY and CDR2 SAAADI. V trimming: 6 bases; J trimming: 5 bases; junction bases outside the gene matches: 10. This CDR3 region has 15 residues. This chain's CDR3 is CASRGAVAGGHEQYF. The CDR3 region has the DNA TGCGCCAGCAGGGGTGCAGTAGCGGGAGGCCACGAGCAGTACTTC.

The V gene is TRBV27, the J gene TRBJ2-2; TRBD1 is a possible D gene (5 bases). Per the germline V gene, CDR1 is MNHEY and CDR2 is SMNVEV (reference sequence). V was pared by 6 bases and J by 4 bases, with 12 bases between. The CDR3 extends over 14 amino acids. The CDR3 nucleotides read TGTGCCAGCAGGACGACAGATTTCACCGGGGAGCTGTTTTTT. Amino acids: CASRTTDFTGELFF.

The rearrangement links TRBV28 to TRBJ1-2; TRBD1 is a possible D gene (6 bases). CDR3 length equals 14 residues. V lost 6 bases and J 4 bases, leaving 15 bases between the germline ends. The germline gives CDR1 MDHEN, CDR2 SYDVKM. CDR3 in amino acids: CASSPPTGSYGYTF. The CDR3 bases are TGTGCCAGCAGCCCGCCTACAGGGAGCTATGGCTACACCTTC.

The V gene is TRBV7-8, the J gene TRBJ1-2; 9 bases agree with TRBD1. There are 13 residues in the CDR3. Germline-derived CDR1 and CDR2 are SGHVS and FQNEAQ. V gave up 0 bases and J gave up 8 bases; unmatched junction bases: 1. In nucleotides, the CDR3 is TGTGCCAGCAGCTTAGCCGACAGGGGGGGCTACACCTTC. Translating it yields CASSLADRGGYTF. Full variable domain (missing parts from reference TRBV7-8 and TRBJ1-2): GAGVSQSPRYKVAKRGQDVALRCDPISGHVSLFWYQQALGQGPEFLTYFQNEAQLDKSGLPSDRFFAERPEGSVSTLKIQRTQQEDSAVYLCASSLADRGGYTFGSGTRLTVV.

This chain connects TRBV15 to TRBJ1-2; D not certain. V dropped 0 bases and J dropped 2 bases, with 19 bases sitting between them. The length of the CDR3 is 18 residues. CDR1 LNHNV and CDR2 YYDKDF come from the germline V gene (reference sequence). DNA for the CDR3: TGTGCCACCAGCAGAGATCGGGCAGGCCTCCGAGGGAACTATGGCTACACCTTC. Translating gives CATSRDRAGLRGNYGYTF.